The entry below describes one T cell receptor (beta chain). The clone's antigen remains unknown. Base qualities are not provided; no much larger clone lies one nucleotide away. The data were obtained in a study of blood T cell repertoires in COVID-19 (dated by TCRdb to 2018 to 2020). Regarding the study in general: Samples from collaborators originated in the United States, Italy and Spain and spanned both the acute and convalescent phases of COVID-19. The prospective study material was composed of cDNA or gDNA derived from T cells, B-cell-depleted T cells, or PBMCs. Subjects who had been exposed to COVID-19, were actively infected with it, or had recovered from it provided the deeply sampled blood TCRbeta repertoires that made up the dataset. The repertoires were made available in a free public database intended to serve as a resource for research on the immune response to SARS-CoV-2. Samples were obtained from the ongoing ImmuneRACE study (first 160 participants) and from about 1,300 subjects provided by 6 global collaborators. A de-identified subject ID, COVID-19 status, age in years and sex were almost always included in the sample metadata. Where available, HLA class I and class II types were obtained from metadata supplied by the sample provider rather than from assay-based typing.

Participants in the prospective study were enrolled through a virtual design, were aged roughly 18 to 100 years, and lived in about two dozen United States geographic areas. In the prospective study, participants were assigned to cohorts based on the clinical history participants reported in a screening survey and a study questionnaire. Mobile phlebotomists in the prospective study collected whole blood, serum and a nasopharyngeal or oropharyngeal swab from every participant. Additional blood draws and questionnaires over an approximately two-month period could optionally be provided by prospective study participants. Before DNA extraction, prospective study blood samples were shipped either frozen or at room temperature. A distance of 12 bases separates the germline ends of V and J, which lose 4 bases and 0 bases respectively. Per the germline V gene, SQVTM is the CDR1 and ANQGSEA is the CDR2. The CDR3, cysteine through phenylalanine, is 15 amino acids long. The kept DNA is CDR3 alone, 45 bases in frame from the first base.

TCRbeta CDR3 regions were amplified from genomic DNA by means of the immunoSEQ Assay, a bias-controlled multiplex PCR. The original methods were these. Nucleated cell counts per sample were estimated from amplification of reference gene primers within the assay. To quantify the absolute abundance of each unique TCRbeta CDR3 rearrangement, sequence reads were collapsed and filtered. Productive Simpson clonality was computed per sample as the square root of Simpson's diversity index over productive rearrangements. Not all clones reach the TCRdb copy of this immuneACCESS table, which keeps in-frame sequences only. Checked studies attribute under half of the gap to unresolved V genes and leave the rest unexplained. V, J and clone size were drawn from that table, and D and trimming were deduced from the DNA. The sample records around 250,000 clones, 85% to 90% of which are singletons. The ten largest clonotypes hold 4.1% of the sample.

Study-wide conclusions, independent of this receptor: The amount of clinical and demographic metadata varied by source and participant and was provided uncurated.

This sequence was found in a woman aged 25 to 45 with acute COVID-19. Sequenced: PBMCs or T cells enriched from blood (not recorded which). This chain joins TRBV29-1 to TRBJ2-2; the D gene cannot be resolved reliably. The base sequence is TGCAGCGTTGTACCGACTGGTCCGAACACCGGGGAGCTGTTTTTT. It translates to CSVVPTGPNTGELFF.